What follows are 30 T cell receptor beta chains derived from one specimen sequenced in a study of CD8 T cells in Susac syndrome. RNA was extracted with the RNeasy kit, and a quantity of 0.5 to 1 ug was reverse transcribed using random hexamers. TCRdb reprocessed the immunoSEQ multiplex PCR reads via MiXCR and lists one record per CDR3 protein. The sample has approximately 160,000 distinct CDR3 sequences, 94% seen once. Sequenced: CD4+ T cells from PBMCs. Every receptor here comes from a human donor with multiple sclerosis.

The CDR3 nucleotides are TGTGCCAGCTCACCACCCTCTACCCGGACTAGCGGGATAAGGGAGTTCTTC. It codes for CASSPPSTRTSGIREFF. The genes are TRBV18 and TRBJ2-1; TRBD2 matches 12 bases. Germline lookup yields CDR1 KGHSH and CDR2 LQKENI. The J segment lost 14 bases and the V segment lost 0 bases, leaving 14 bases of the junction unmatched. This CDR3 comprises 17 residues.

This chain joins TRBV29-1 and TRBJ2-7, with 8 bases fitting TRBD2. V was pared by 4 bases and J by 5 bases, with 7 bases of the junction left unmatched. This CDR3 spans 13 amino acids. Looked up from germline, CDR1 is SQVTM and CDR2 is ANQGSEA. CDR3 nucleotide sequence: TGCAGCGTTGGACGGGAGGGCCGCCACGAGCAGTACTTC. Its protein product is CSVGREGRHEQYF.

The chain links TRBV3-1 to TRBJ2-7; possible D gene TRBD2, 5 bases. There are 14 residues in the CDR3. Trimming cost V 3 bases and J 2 bases, with 11 bases left between them. The germline CDR1 and CDR2 sequences are LGHDT and YNNKEL (reference sequence). The DNA for the CDR3 is TGTGCCAGCAGCCAGGACTTGCTGGCCTACGAGCAGTACTTC. It codes for CASSQDLLAYEQYF.

The chain uses TRBV25-1 and TRBJ1-1, with D possibly matching TRBD1 (5 bases). V lost 7 bases and J 5 bases, leaving 8 bases between the germline ends. CDR1 is MGHDK and CDR2 is SYGVNS in the germline V gene. CDR3 length: 11 residues. The CDR3 spells CASTRGTEAFF. In DNA, the CDR3 is TGTGCCAGCACCCGGGGGACTGAAGCTTTCTTT.

The DNA of the CDR3 is TGTGCCAGCAGCCAAGATCTGAGCAGCAACGTCCTGACTTTC. Translated, it gives CASSQDLSSNVLTF. The rearrangement links TRBV4-2 to TRBJ2-6; no clear D gene. V shed 0 bases and J shed 9 bases, with 9 bases lying between them. The length of the CDR3 is 14 residues. The germline V gene has CDR1 LGHNA and CDR2 YNFKEQ.

This rearrangement joins TRBV11-2 to TRBJ2-1, with TRBD2 matching over 10 bases. This CDR3 has 17 residues. V was pared by 6 bases and J by 2 bases, with 10 bases of the junction left unmatched. Per germline, CDR1 SGHAT and CDR2 FQNNGV. As DNA, the CDR3 is TGTGCCAGCAGTGCCACTCTGAGCGGGAGGGCCTACAATGAGCAGTTCTTC. Translation gives CASSATLSGRAYNEQFF.

This clonotype appeared once. This sequence joins TRBV5-1 and TRBJ2-1; D is unresolved. The V end lost 4 bases, the J end lost 8 bases, and 10 bases lay between the germline ends. CDR3 size: 12 residues. The germline gives CDR1 SGHRS, CDR2 YFSETQ. CDR3 in DNA: TGCGCCAGCAGCCCGGGTGGCGATGAGCAGTTCTTC. The encoded protein is CASSPGGDEQFF.

The chain combines TRBV3-1 with TRBJ2-7; D is ambiguous. Germline CDR1 reads LGHDT; CDR2 reads YNNKEL (reference sequence). CDR3 size: 13 residues. V was trimmed by 5 bases and J by 3 bases, leaving 11 bases between them. The CDR3 region has the DNA TGTGCCAGCAGCGATACCCAAAGCTACGAGCAGTACTTC. Translated, it gives CASSDTQSYEQYF.

V gene TRBV3-1 combines with J gene TRBJ1-2; unclear D gene. The CDR3 consists of 11 residues. V lost 2 bases, J lost 5 bases, and 3 bases lay in between. Looked up from germline, CDR1 is LGHDT and CDR2 is YNNKEL (reference sequence). In DNA form, the CDR3 reads TGTGCCAGCAGCCAAAGGTATGGCTACACCTTC. It specifies CASSQRYGYTF.

This sequence joins TRBV5-4 and TRBJ1-3, with unresolved D. CDR3 length equals 15 residues. Germline V CDR1 and CDR2: SGHNT, YYREEE (reference sequence). Trimming shortened V by 4 bases and J by 4 bases, and 15 bases separated the two germline ends. CDR3 residues: CASSDQILGGNTIYF. The CDR3 bases are TGTGCCAGCAGCGATCAGATCCTGGGGGGAAACACCATATATTTT.

This clonotype was recorded a few times. V and J are TRBV2 and TRBJ1-2; perhaps TRBD1 as D (5 bases). The length of the CDR3 is 15 residues. CDR1 and CDR2 from the germline V gene are SNHLY and FYNNEI. The ends were cut back, 3 bases at V and 8 bases at J, with 19 bases in the middle. CDR3 amino acids: CASSDGTEADSGYTF. CDR3 sequence (DNA): TGTGCCAGCAGTGACGGGACCGAGGCCGATAGCGGCTACACCTTC.

V and J are TRBV30 and TRBJ2-4; the D is unclear. The CDR3 runs to 11 residues. V was shortened by 4 bases and J by 6 bases, with 7 bases between the two germline ends. Looked up from germline, CDR1 is GTSNPN and CDR2 is SVGIG (reference sequence). The CDR3 spells CAWTLGNIQYF. The CDR3 DNA is TGTGCCTGGACTTTGGGAAACATTCAGTACTTC.

The rearrangement uses TRBV24-1 and TRBJ2-1, with 11 bases lining up with TRBD1. Germline assignment: CDR1 KGHDR and CDR2 SFDVKD. CDR3 length equals 16 residues. V trimming: 4 bases; J trimming: 8 bases; junction bases outside the gene matches: 9. CDR3 protein: CATSDARDRGRDEQFF. CDR3 sequence (DNA): TGTGCCACCAGTGACGCCCGGGACAGGGGGAGAGATGAGCAGTTCTTC.

Points on this clonotype: The junction does not match germline at one end; this may be a read error. The rearrangement links TRBV7-2 to TRBJ2-3, with D perhaps TRBD2 (6 bases). The CDR3 totals 12 residues. Per the germline V gene, CDR1 is SGHTA and CDR2 is FQGNSA. The CDR3 is CASSLSEGPQTF. The CDR3 region has the DNA TGTGCCAGCAGCTTATCGGAGGGGCCACAGACTTTT.

The CDR3 DNA follows: TGTGCCAGCAGCCGGGGACAGGGTAGTAGCTACACCTTC. This gives the protein CASSRGQGSSYTF. This rearrangement joins TRBV28 to TRBJ1-2; 9 bases agree with TRBD1. There are 13 residues in the CDR3. After removal of 6 bases from V and 9 bases from J, the junction contained 8 bases not matched to a gene. Germline loops: CDR1 MDHEN, CDR2 SYDVKM.

This chain joins TRBV20-1 and TRBJ2-1; possibly TRBD1 for D (6 bases). The germline V gene has CDR1 DFQATT and CDR2 SNEGSKA (reference sequence). V shed 6 bases and J shed 0 bases, with 9 bases lying between them. This CDR3 region has 13 residues. DNA of the CDR3: TGCAGTGCCGGGACAAACTCCTACAATGAGCAGTTCTTC. As protein: CSAGTNSYNEQFF.

This chain joins TRBV11-1 and TRBJ2-3, with no clear D. This CDR3 spans 13 amino acids. Germline lookup yields CDR1 SGHAT and CDR2 FQDESV (reference sequence). V shed 8 bases and J shed 0 bases, with 9 bases lying between them. Here the CDR3 reads CASGGSSTDTQYF. As DNA, the CDR3 is TGTGCCAGCGGCGGCAGCAGCACAGATACGCAGTATTTT. Full variable domain (outside the CDR3, taken from reference TRBV11-1 and TRBJ2-3): EAEVAQSPRYKITEKSQAVAFWCDPISGHATLYWYRQILGQGPELLVQFQDESVVDDSQLPKDRFSAERLKGVDSTLKIQPAELGDSAMYLCASGGSSTDTQYFGPGTRLTVL.

The chain couples TRBV12-3 or TRBV12-4 to TRBJ1-1; TRBD1 is a possible D gene (6 bases). V was cut by 5 bases and J by 3 bases, with 13 bases left in between. The length of the CDR3 is 14 residues. As DNA, the CDR3 is TGTGCCAGCAGTCCGGCGAGGGGGTACACTGAAGCTTTCTTT. Protein: CASSPARGYTEAFF.

This chain links TRBV6-2 or TRBV6-3 with TRBJ2-5, with 7 bases lining up with TRBD2. The junction had 4 bases not matched to a gene; V was cut back by 2 bases and J by 7 bases. The CDR3 extends over 13 amino acids. Germline lookup yields CDR1 MNHEY and CDR2 SVGEGT. In nucleotides, the CDR3 is TGTGCCAGCAGTTACGCCGGGGAGGGGACCCAGTACTTC. This translates into CASSYAGEGTQYF.

This chain joins TRBV4-1 and TRBJ2-7, with 12 bases matching TRBD2. This CDR3 is 17 amino acids long. Losses at the gene ends were 3 bases for V and 3 bases for J; bases not matched to a gene: 9. Per the germline V gene, CDR1 is MGHRA and CDR2 is YSYEKL. The CDR3: CASSQTSGRRTDYEQYF. The CDR3 DNA sequence: TGCGCCAGCAGCCAGACTAGCGGGAGACGGACCGACTACGAGCAGTACTTC.

The V gene is TRBV27, the J gene TRBJ2-3; the D is unclear. V lost 2 bases, J lost 10 bases, and 16 bases lay in between. Germline CDR1 is MNHEY and CDR2 is SMNVEV (reference sequence). This CDR3 is built from 14 residues. Here the CDR3 DNA reads TGTGCCAGCAGTTTAGAGGTCCCAGTCGCATCGCAGTATTTT. Protein: CASSLEVPVASQYF.

The table lists this clonotype with a few counts. The CDR3 region is CASSYTGWVRQYF. In DNA, the CDR3 is TGTGCCAGCAGTTACACCGGTTGGGTCAGGCAGTATTTT. The rearrangement joins TRBV6-5 to TRBJ2-3; D not resolved. The germline gives CDR1 MNHEY, CDR2 SVGAGI. The CDR3 consists of 13 residues. The V and J ends lost 2 bases and 11 bases respectively, with 14 bases between them.

The V and J genes are TRBV5-6 and TRBJ1-2; tentative D call: TRBD1 (6 bases). CDR1 is SGHDT and CDR2 is YYEEEE in the germline V gene. V was clipped by 1 base and J by 4 bases, with 11 bases between them. The CDR3 extends over 14 amino acids. The CDR3 nucleotides read TGTGCCAGCAGCTTGCAATGGACAGTCTATGGCTACACCTTC. Its translation: CASSLQWTVYGYTF.

The chain links TRBV19 to TRBJ1-6; 10 bases match TRBD1. The CDR3 consists of 14 residues. The V gene end was trimmed by 3 bases and the J gene end by 8 bases; junction bases not matched to a gene: 1. From germline, CDR1 is LNHDA and CDR2 SQIVND (reference sequence). In nucleotides, the CDR3 is TGTGCCAGTAGTATGACAGGGGGCGATTCACCCCTCCACTTT. Its translation: CASSMTGGDSPLHF.

The chain combines TRBV29-1 with TRBJ1-5; D remains unclear. Between the trimmed V and J ends, which lost 7 bases and 0 bases, there was a span of 13 bases. The CDR3 extends over 14 amino acids. Germline V gene data show CDR1 as SQVTM and CDR2 as ANQGSEA. The CDR3 loop is CSESPPYSNQPQHF. CDR3 nucleotide sequence: TGCAGCGAATCCCCCCCCTATAGCAATCAGCCCCAGCATTTT.

This sequence joins TRBV5-1 and TRBJ1-1; 10 bases map to TRBD1. J lost 2 bases, V lost 4 bases, and 5 bases had no gene match. Germline lookup yields CDR1 SGHRS and CDR2 YFSETQ. The CDR3 is made up of 15 amino acids. The CDR3 DNA sequence: TGCGCCAGCAGCGGGGACAGGGGATTCAACACTGAAGCTTTCTTT. Protein product: CASSGDRGFNTEAFF. Full variable domain (missing parts from reference TRBV5-1 and TRBJ1-1): KAGVTQTPRYLIKTRGQQVTLSCSPISGHRSVSWYQQTPGQGLQFLFEYFSETQRNKGNFPGRFSGRQFSNSRSEMNVSTLELGDSALYLCASSGDRGFNTEAFFGQGTRLTVV.

The rearrangement uses TRBV25-1 and TRBJ2-7, with a weak D call TRBD2 (7 bases). Trimming pared 6 bases from V and 2 bases from J, leaving 20 bases between. CDR1 is MGHDK, CDR2 SYGVNS, per germline. CDR3 length equals 16 residues. In DNA form, the CDR3 reads TGTGCCAGCAGGGCCCCTGGGGGGGCAGGGGCCTACGAGCAGTACTTC. This translates into CASRAPGGAGAYEQYF.

The V gene is TRBV12-3 or TRBV12-4, the J gene TRBJ1-2; possible D gene TRBD1, 5 bases. Trimming stripped 3 bases from V and 8 bases from J, with 16 bases between. This CDR3 region has 14 residues. CDR3: CASSFSDWGPGYTF. For the CDR3, the DNA is TGTGCCAGCAGTTTTTCGGACTGGGGCCCGGGCTACACCTTC.

The V and J genes are TRBV7-2 and TRBJ1-3; D not resolved. This CDR3 is 12 amino acids long. Trimming took off 4 bases at V and 9 bases at J, with 10 bases between the two ends. Per the germline V gene, CDR1 is SGHTA and CDR2 is FQGNSA. The CDR3 loop reads CASSSYSGTIYF. CDR3 nucleotide sequence: TGTGCCAGCAGCTCATACAGCGGCACCATATATTTT.

The chain uses TRBV20-1 and TRBJ2-7; 8 positions agree with TRBD2. Trimming at V came to 6 bases and at J to 3 bases, leaving 7 bases not matched to a gene. CDR3 length: 13 residues. The germline V gene encodes CDR1 DFQATT and CDR2 SNEGSKA (reference sequence). CDR3 in amino acids: CSAALAENYEQYF. CDR3 coding DNA: TGCAGTGCGGCACTAGCGGAGAACTACGAGCAGTACTTC.